What follows describes a single T cell receptor (beta chain). No antigen is known for it. Base-call qualities are not available, and no considerably larger clone is one nucleotide away. Whole blood was collected in K2EDTA tubes by collaborating institutions according to the institutions' own protocols. For TCRbeta analysis, collaborators shipped samples in one of three forms: frozen whole blood, isolated PBMCs, or DNA extracted from either of those sample types. These data originate in a study of blood T cell repertoires in COVID-19 (dated by TCRdb to 2018 to 2020). In the study overall: Samples from collaborators originated in the United States, Italy and Spain and spanned both the acute and convalescent phases of COVID-19. The prospective study material was composed of cDNA or gDNA derived from T cells, B-cell-depleted T cells, or PBMCs. Subjects who had been exposed to COVID-19, were actively infected with it, or had recovered from it provided the deeply sampled blood TCRbeta repertoires that made up the dataset. The repertoires were released in a freely available public database meant as a resource for research on the immune response to SARS-CoV-2. The samples were drawn from the first 160 participants of the ongoing ImmuneRACE study and from 1,200 or so subjects provided by 6 global collaborators. The sample metadata nearly always contained a de-identified subject ID, COVID-19 status, age in years and sex. Where available, HLA class I and class II types were obtained from metadata supplied by the sample provider rather than from assay-based typing. Summary of the overall study and its limitations: How much clinical and demographic metadata was included differed by source and by participant, and the metadata was provided uncurated.

The immunoSEQ Assay, a bias-controlled multiplex PCR, was used to amplify TCRbeta CDR3 regions from genomic DNA. The original methods were these. The number of nucleated cells in each sample was estimated from the amplification of reference gene primers within the assay. To quantify the absolute abundance of each unique TCRbeta CDR3 rearrangement, sequence reads were collapsed and filtered. For each sample, productive Simpson clonality was calculated as the square root of Simpson's diversity index across productive rearrangements. As stored in TCRdb, this immuneACCESS dataset retains in-frame rearrangements with V and J assigned. A fraction of the clones does not appear; measured against another copy, unresolved V genes explain less than half of the discrepancy, and the remainder lacks a known reason. The V and J calls and clone size were taken over from that table, and D and trimming were inferred from the DNA. In this sample the table shows under 300,000 clones, around 85% of which occur a single time. The top ten constitute roughly 4% of the sample.

From its cysteine to its phenylalanine, the CDR3 spans 13 amino acids. Of the read, only the CDR3 DNA is kept; its 39 bases are in frame from base 1. The chain couples TRBV21-1 to TRBJ2-3; no check of the table's D call, TRBD2, against the DNA was made. TRBV21-1 is given as a pseudogene. Sequenced sample: peripheral blood. The sequence came from a woman in her thirties or forties with active or convalescent COVID-19. The bases read TGTGCCAGCAGCAACTTTCCCGGGGATACGCAGTATTTT. Translated, it gives CASSNFPGDTQYF.